This T cell receptor (beta chain) is from a study of shared clonotypes between healthy human individuals (dated by TCRdb to the early 2020s). For the wider study: The cohort comprised a couple of women and a few men aged 18 to 49 years. Per donor, three plates each were used for CD4 naive and CD4 memory, two for CD8 naive, and one for CD8 memory. The study deeply sequenced blood TCR repertoires of 5 or 6 healthy adults to estimate repertoire size and the extent of clonotype sharing between individuals. Libraries were prepared and TCR repertoires were sequenced by different laboratories using diverse techniques, in order to increase sequencing depth and limit assay-specific biases. Each donor's leukapheresis produced roughly between about 0.9 and 9.5 billion PBMCs. The paper as a whole reports these results and caveats: Only blood was sampled, and tissue TCR repertoires likely differ from those in blood. Larger estimated clonotype richness was generally found for naive subsets than for memory subsets. Based on pairwise subsampling, the degree of clonotype sharing among donors was expected to be affected by sequencing depth. The small number of donors limited the genetic and exposure-history diversity represented. Rarefaction of sorted-subset datasets indicated incomplete sequencing despite the large sequencing depth. When a few donors were compared, the shared fraction of clonotypes was about 5% for naive CD4, 3.5% for naive CD8, 2% to 2.5% for memory CD4, and around 0.37% for memory CD8. Compared with non-shared clonotypes, clonotypes shared by all four sorted-subset donors had higher generation probabilities.

Using the deep immunoSEQ assay, TCR CDR3 regions were amplified from genomic DNA by multiplex PCR. Extracted genomic DNA from each cell subset was spread evenly across all wells of several immunoSEQ 96-well plates, with each plate serving as a replicate. Each replicate PCR for sorted subsets received about 180 ng genomic DNA, equal to tens of thousands of T cell genomes. Purified libraries were measured with a Qubit 3.0 fluorometer, size-checked on a Bioanalyzer 2100, and measured again with the KAPA Library Quantification kit. Each immunoSEQ 96-well plate was sequenced on its own single-read 150-cycle Illumina NextSeq 550 flow cell. In the authors' own workflow: Because the immunoSEQ output held only junctional sequences and lacked quality scores, the filtering could not match the filtering applied to full-length reads. To assign V/J genes and CDR3, sequences were annotated using PyIR, a Python wrapper for IgBLAST v1.9, with IMGT germline references. Reads with weak V/J assignments (E-value above 1e-6), missing CDR3, stop codons, out-of-frame junctions, or ambiguous translated residues were removed. V3J clonotypes were defined as sequences sharing the same inferred V gene, J gene, and CDR3 amino acid sequence. Percentage overlap between repertoires was calculated by dividing the number of shared unique clonotypes by the size of the smaller repertoire. RTK rarefaction, the Chao1 estimator, and Recon v2.1 estimates of unobserved clonotypes were used to assess repertoire richness. For all TCRbeta clonotypes obtained by the gDNA method from a few donors, generation probabilities were computed with OLGA. TCRdb mirrors the immuneACCESS table, restricted to in-frame sequences. Some clones are absent from its copies; in checked studies, under half trace to an unresolved V gene, and the reason for the others is unknown. V and J calls and clone size are those listed in that table; D and trimming were worked out from the DNA. The sample has under 1 million clones on record, 96% of them singletons. The ten most abundant clones make up about 0.25% of the sample.

CD8 naive samples consisted of CD45RO-negative cells that were positively selected for CCR7, yielding a CD45RA+CCR7+ population without TemRA cells. The donors were healthy, HIV-negative adults with no recently reported acute infections or vaccinations. Every donor was a Caucasian adult living in Nashville, Tennessee, USA. Blood was collected by leukapheresis, and PBMCs were isolated by Ficoll-Histopaque density gradient centrifugation and then cryopreserved in liquid nitrogen vapor phase. Purity and quantity of every magnetically sorted T cell population were checked by analytical flow cytometry. Genomic DNA was isolated from each sorted fraction and quantified by UV absorbance on a Nanodrop 2000c. On this clone: The target of this receptor is not known. No base quality information exists; no much larger clone differs at one position.

Trimming at the junction amounts to 2 bases on V and 1 base on J, and the germline ends lie 9 bases apart. From its cysteine to its phenylalanine, the CDR3 spans 15 amino acids. Kept here is only the CDR3 DNA, which spans 45 bases and is read in frame from base 1. CDR1 and CDR2 are drawn from the germline V gene: SGHRS, YFSETQ. This TCR derives from a man aged 30 to 45 in good health. Sequencing input: naive CD8+ T cells sorted from blood. The label giving this sample's cell subset or site can be read as: CD45RA+CCR7+. The chain is encoded by TRBV5-1 joined to TRBJ1-4; matching of 6 bases hints at TRBD1 as the D gene. Here is the DNA: TGCGCCAGCAGCTTATCAGGGGAAACTAATGAAAAACTGTTTTTT. Translated, this gives CASSLSGETNEKLFF. With the rest looked up from the reference TRBV5-1 and TRBJ1-4 genes rather than sequenced, the full variable domain is KAGVTQTPRYLIKTRGQQVTLSCSPISGHRSVSWYQQTPGQGLQFLFEYFSETQRNKGNFPGRFSGRQFSNSRSEMNVSTLELGDSALYLCASSLSGETNEKLFFGSGTQLSVL.